This TCR beta chain comes out of a study of T cells in Graves' hyperthyroidism and ophthalmopathy. This clonotype has a handful of counts. No antigen is known for it. TCR beta CDR3 region amplification was performed from RNA transcripts. Researchers ran a first-round RT-PCR on the TCR CDR3 using the HTBI primer set. In TCRdb, the multiplex PCR reads were re-called with MiXCR into one record per CDR3 protein. This sample has roughly 750,000 distinct CDR3 sequences; about 16% occur once, and the top ten carry around 7.7%. It was considered stable Graves' hyperthyroidism when ophthalmopathy did not progress within 18 months. The study based diagnoses on clinical symptoms, serum thyroxine and TRAb, thyroid ultrasound and orbital computed tomography. PBMCs were derived from about 9.1 ml fresh peripheral blood. The CDR3 covers 13 residues. Germline V gene lookup returns CDR1 DFQATT and CDR2 SNEGSKA (reference sequence). Trimming removed 2 bases from V and 3 bases from J; junction bases left unmatched: 3.

Study-wide points: Through a model of 13 V-J features, ophthalmopathy was separated from stable hyperthyroidism.

Material for sequencing was blood. The TCR comes from a man in his late teens or twenties with Graves' hyperthyroidism. V is TRBV20-1 and J is TRBJ2-7; TRBD1 matches 8 bases. This CDR3 reads CSARPGQDYEQYF. The CDR3 region has the DNA TGCAGTGCTAGACCGGGACAGGACTACGAGCAGTACTTC.